This T cell receptor beta chain was identified during a study of T cells in Graves' hyperthyroidism and ophthalmopathy. The CDR3 is 16 residues long. Trimming removed 4 bases from V and 7 bases from J; junction bases left unmatched: 12. Germline CDR1 SGHTS, CDR2 YDEGEE. This clonotype was counted ten times or more. Its antigen is as yet unknown. Broader study findings: The model foresaw ophthalmopathy a median roughly 6 months prior to onset.

Amplification of TCR beta CDR3 regions used RNA as the template. The HTBI primer set was used in a first-round RT-PCR of the TCR CDR3. A single record per CDR3 protein comes from TCRdb applying MiXCR to the multiplex PCR reads. The sample carries under 350,000 distinct CDR3 sequences, about 18% recorded once. Over 18 months, lack of ophthalmopathy progression marked Graves' hyperthyroidism as stable. The chain employs TRBV5-8 and TRBJ2-1; 9 nucleotides agree with TRBD2. Sequenced material: blood. This TCR was sampled from a woman in her forties or fifties with Graves' hyperthyroidism. The DNA of the CDR3 is TGTGCCAGCAGCCCGATGGGGGCGGGGGGGCTTAATGAGCAGTTCTTC. It codes for CASSPMGAGGLNEQFF.